The 30 T cell receptor beta chains listed next were all sequenced from one sample in a study of shared clonotypes between healthy human individuals. It was CD45RO-negative cells, positively selected for CCR7, that made up naive CD8 cells, with terminally differentiated effector memory CD45RA+ cells excluded. Profiling relied on immunoSEQ multiplex PCR, and the TCRdb table lists in-frame clones only, not all of them. The sample holds about 2 million clones, less than 95% seen once. What was sequenced was naive CD8+ T cells sorted from blood. These receptors all come from a man aged 18 to 29 in good health.

The chain has TRBV5-1 and TRBJ2-7; weak D call: TRBD1 (5 bases). The V and J ends lost 9 bases and 5 bases respectively, with 18 bases between them. CDR3 length: 13 amino acids. CDR1 is SGHRS and CDR2 is YFSETQ in the germline V gene. The CDR3 spells CATRGPGNDEQYF. The CDR3 DNA is TGCGCCACCCGTGGGCCAGGGAATGACGAGCAGTACTTC.

The rearrangement links TRBV13 to TRBJ2-2; D call uncertain. V dropped 8 bases and J dropped 4 bases, with 8 bases sitting between them. The CDR3 sequence is 12 residues long. In germline, CDR1 is PRHDT, CDR2 FYEKMQ (reference sequence). Here the CDR3 DNA reads TGTGCCAGCTCCCAAGTCACCGGGGAGCTGTTTTTT. Translation gives CASSQVTGELFF. The full variable domain, its missing parts supplied by reference TRBV13 and TRBJ2-2, is AAGVIQSPRHLIKEKRETATLKCYPIPRHDTVYWYQQGPGQDPQFLISFYEKMQSDKGSIPDRFSAQQFSDYHSELNMSSLELGDSALYFCASSQVTGELFFGEGSRLTVL.

The rearrangement joins TRBV30 to TRBJ2-7; D is perhaps TRBD2 (5 bases). The CDR3 covers 14 residues. V lost 8 bases and J 0 bases, leaving 17 bases between the germline ends. The germline V gene encodes CDR1 GTSNPN and CDR2 SVGIG (reference sequence). CDR3 in DNA: TGTGCCCTGACCGACGAGGACTTCTCCTACGAGCAGTACTTC. It codes for CALTDEDFSYEQYF.

Here the CDR3 reads CASSSPGQGRTDTQYF. The CDR3 DNA reads TGTGCCAGCAGTTCACCGGGACAGGGCCGCACAGATACGCAGTATTTT. The J gene is TRBJ2-3, the V gene TRBV28; TRBD1 matches 9 bases. The CDR3 is made up of 16 amino acids. CDR1 and CDR2 from the germline V gene are MDHEN and SYDVKM. The J segment lost 1 base and the V segment lost 4 bases, leaving 6 bases of the junction unmatched.

The chain has TRBV30 and TRBJ1-1; a weak D match, TRBD1 (5 bases). V was pared by 5 bases and J by 7 bases, with 14 bases between. CDR1 and CDR2 (germline): GTSNPN, SVGIG (reference sequence). The CDR3 totals 12 residues. The CDR3 DNA follows: TGTGCCTGGGACGGGGGGGGAGGTGAAGCTTTCTTT. Protein product: CAWDGGGGEAFF.

The J gene is TRBJ2-7, the V gene TRBV7-9; D is perhaps TRBD2 (5 bases). From germline, CDR1 is SEHNR and CDR2 FQNEAQ (reference sequence). V was shortened by 5 bases and J by 2 bases, with 16 bases between the two germline ends. The CDR3 runs 15 residues. CDR3 residues: CASSNYIDGTYEQYF. The CDR3 nucleotides read TGTGCCAGCAGCAACTATATCGACGGGACCTACGAGCAGTACTTC.

The CDR3: CASEGVTIEQYF. The CDR3 DNA follows: TGTGCCAGCGAGGGAGTGACTATCGAGCAGTACTTC. The V call is TRBV7-9, the J call TRBJ2-7; TRBD2 might be the D (5 bases). Between the trimmed V and J ends, which lost 8 bases and 6 bases, there was a span of 14 bases. The germline gives CDR1 SEHNR, CDR2 FQNEAQ (reference sequence). This CDR3 has 12 residues.

The rearrangement links TRBV6-5 to TRBJ2-7; TRBD1 might be the D (7 bases). V was clipped by 2 bases and J by 4 bases, with 12 bases between them. The CDR3 sequence is 14 residues long. In germline, CDR1 is MNHEY, CDR2 SVGAGI. The CDR3 sequence: CASSYRQGGYEQYF. The CDR3 region has the DNA TGTGCCAGCAGTTACCGGCAGGGGGGATACGAGCAGTACTTC.

The chain is built from TRBV30 and TRBJ1-5; 10 bases fit TRBD1. The V and J ends lost 5 bases and 4 bases, in that order; junction bases with no gene match: 2. In germline, CDR1 is GTSNPN, CDR2 SVGIG (reference sequence). This CDR3 contains 13 residues. CDR3 nucleotides: TGTGCCTGGGGACAGGGGGTAAATCAGCCCCAGCATTTT. It yields the protein CAWGQGVNQPQHF.

V gene TRBV19 combines with J gene TRBJ2-3, with 7 bases fitting TRBD1. This CDR3 contains 15 residues. Germline-derived CDR1 and CDR2 are LNHDA and SQIVND (reference sequence). Trimming took 3 bases from V and 1 from J; bases not matched to a gene: 4. The CDR3 DNA sequence: TGTGCCAGTAGTATCAACAGGGGCCGCACAGATACGCAGTATTTT. It translates to CASSINRGRTDTQYF.

This rearrangement joins TRBV5-6 to TRBJ2-7, with 9 positions matching TRBD2. The V and J ends lost 1 base and 4 bases, in that order; junction bases with no gene match: 6. The CDR3 runs to 15 residues. CDR1 and CDR2 from the germline V gene are SGHDT and YYEEEE. The chain's CDR3 is CASSLFAGGPYEQYF. The CDR3 DNA reads TGTGCCAGCAGCTTGTTTGCGGGAGGGCCGTACGAGCAGTACTTC.

This chain joins TRBV7-3 and TRBJ2-7; D ambiguous. Trimming stripped 5 bases from V and 2 bases from J, with 28 bases between. Per the germline V gene, CDR1 is SGHTA and CDR2 is FQGTGA. This CDR3 is 19 amino acids long. The CDR3 protein is CASSQKYLGFPEPAYEQYF. CDR3 nucleotides: TGTGCCAGCAGCCAGAAATACTTGGGGTTTCCTGAGCCTGCCTACGAGCAGTACTTC.

The chain links TRBV9 to TRBJ1-1; 8 bases align to TRBD1. This CDR3 has 15 amino acids. Germline loops: CDR1 SGDLS, CDR2 YYNGEE. Losses at the gene ends were 3 bases for V and 5 bases for J; bases not matched to a gene: 9. The CDR3 here is CASSERGQGYTEAFF. Written as DNA, the CDR3 is TGTGCCAGCAGCGAACGAGGACAGGGATATACTGAAGCTTTCTTT.

In DNA, the CDR3 is TGTGCCAGCAGCCCATACTACGGGGGCACCTCTGGGGCCAACGTCCTGACTTTC. Translation: CASSPYYGGTSGANVLTF. This sequence joins TRBV27 and TRBJ2-6; perhaps D is TRBD1 or TRBD2 (6 bases each). The V and J ends lost 6 bases and 0 bases respectively, with 18 bases between them. Germline values: CDR1 MNHEY, CDR2 SMNVEV (reference sequence). The CDR3 loop spans 18 amino acids.

Only one count was recorded for this clone. V is TRBV5-5 and J is TRBJ2-7, with a tentative D call TRBD2 (7 bases). The germline V gene has CDR1 SGHKS and CDR2 YYEKEE (reference sequence). Trimming left V 6 bases short and J 2 bases short, with 15 bases between. This CDR3 comprises 14 residues. For the CDR3, the DNA is TGTGCCAGCACCGGGGGGACAAGCACCTACGAGCAGTACTTC. This encodes CASTGGTSTYEQYF.

The rearrangement uses TRBV6-6 and TRBJ2-1, with 13 bases lining up with TRBD2. The CDR3 totals 15 residues. Germline V CDR1 and CDR2: MNHNY, SVGAGI (reference sequence). V dropped 5 bases and J dropped 8; count of bases not matched to a gene: 6. The CDR3 region is CASSKLAGGPHEQFF. In DNA form, the CDR3 reads TGTGCCAGCAGTAAACTAGCGGGGGGGCCCCATGAGCAGTTCTTC.

As regards this clone: The same CDR3 is also encoded by other DNA sequences in this sample. V and J are TRBV30 and TRBJ2-7; 8 bases fit TRBD1. This CDR3 has 14 amino acids. V dropped 0 bases and J dropped 3; count of bases not matched to a gene: 4. Germline-derived CDR1 and CDR2 are GTSNPN and SVGIG (reference sequence). In DNA form, the CDR3 reads TGTGCCTGGAGTGTAGGACAGGGAGTCTACGAGCAGTACTTC. Translating it yields CAWSVGQGVYEQYF.

With respect to this clone: Different DNA sequences within this sample yield the same CDR3. The rearrangement joins TRBV5-6 to TRBJ2-7; 9 bases are shared with TRBD1. CDR1 is SGHDT, CDR2 YYEEEE, per germline. CDR3 size: 15 residues. V lost 2 bases, J lost 2 bases, and 5 bases stayed unmatched. The CDR3 spells CASSLPGQGTYEQYF. The CDR3 DNA reads TGTGCCAGCAGCTTACCGGGACAGGGAACCTACGAGCAGTACTTC.

The V gene is TRBV19, the J gene TRBJ2-2; 10 bases align to TRBD1. The CDR3 is 14 amino acids. The germline V gene encodes CDR1 LNHDA and CDR2 SQIVND (reference sequence). The ends lost 11 bases at V and 4 bases at J; junction bases unmatched: 7. The CDR3, as DNA: TGTGCCGCCAAGTGGGACAGGGGCACCGGGGAGCTGTTTTTT. This encodes CAAKWDRGTGELFF.

About this clone itself: One end of the junction is discordant with germline, which a read error may explain. The chain carries TRBV15 and TRBJ2-7; 8 bases agree with TRBD1. Germline assignment: CDR1 LNHNV and CDR2 YYDKDF (reference sequence). CDR3 size: 14 residues. This chain's CDR3 is CATNRDRGSHEQYF. For the CDR3, the DNA is TGTGCCACCAACCGAGACAGGGGCTCCCACGAGCAGTACTTC.

The V call is TRBV11-2, the J call TRBJ2-7; D call uncertain. Deletions cut 0 bases from V and 3 bases from J, with 9 bases between. The germline CDR1 and CDR2 sequences are SGHAT and FQNNGV. The CDR3 consists of 14 residues. CDR3 protein: CASSLDHVGYEQYF. Written as DNA, the CDR3 is TGTGCCAGCAGCTTAGATCATGTGGGCTACGAGCAGTACTTC.

The chain combines TRBV10-2 with TRBJ2-7; D not resolved. The germline V and J ends were trimmed by 5 bases and 2 bases, with 10 bases remaining between them. The CDR3 has 13 residues. Germline V gene sequence: CDR1 WSHSY, CDR2 SAAADI. CDR3 sequence (DNA): TGCGCCAGCAGTCTGGCAGTTGCCTACGAGCAGTACTTC. It translates to CASSLAVAYEQYF.

This clone was observed a single time. The chain combines TRBV5-1 with TRBJ1-2; 7 nucleotides align to TRBD1. The CDR3 is made up of 13 amino acids. Losses at the gene ends were 5 bases for V and 3 bases for J; bases not matched to a gene: 4. Germline V gene lookup returns CDR1 SGHRS and CDR2 YFSETQ. CDR3 bases: TGCGCCAGCAGGGCCAGGGGGGACTATGGCTACACCTTC. The encoded protein is CASRARGDYGYTF.

The chain couples TRBV9 to TRBJ1-1; D unresolved. The CDR3 length is 15 residues. Trimming left V 4 bases short and J 1 base short, with 14 bases between. Germline V lookup: CDR1 SGDLS, CDR2 YYNGEE. CDR3 DNA: TGTGCCAGCAGCCTCGTTTATGGGGAGAACACTGAAGCTTTCTTT. Its translation is CASSLVYGENTEAFF.

A single count supports this clone. Other DNA variants within this sample encode the same CDR3. This chain joins TRBV29-1 and TRBJ2-7; 7 nucleotides agree with TRBD2. The germline CDR1 and CDR2 sequences are SQVTM and ANQGSEA. With 1 base clipped from V and 0 bases from J, the junction kept 3 bases outside the gene matches. The CDR3 covers 14 residues. Here the CDR3 reads CSVEGTGGSYEQYF. CDR3 DNA: TGCAGCGTTGAAGGGACGGGAGGCTCCTACGAGCAGTACTTC.

The rearrangement uses TRBV15 and TRBJ2-5, with D unclear. CDR1 is LNHNV and CDR2 is YYDKDF in the germline V gene (reference sequence). The CDR3 contains 14 residues. Trimming stripped 0 bases from V and 4 bases from J, with 9 bases between. This CDR3 reads CATSRELSRETQYF. In DNA, the CDR3 is TGTGCCACCAGCAGAGAACTTTCCCGAGAGACCCAGTACTTC. The variable domain in full, completed from reference TRBV15 and TRBJ2-5, reads DAMVIQNPRYQVTQFGKPVTLSCSQTLNHNVMYWYQQKSSQAPKLLFHYYDKDFNNEADTPDNFQSRRPNTSFCFLDIRSPGLGDTAMYLCATSRELSRETQYFGPGTRLLVL.

The chain employs TRBV5-1 and TRBJ2-7; D ambiguous. Trimming removed 1 base at V and 3 bases at J, with 23 bases between. From germline, CDR1 is SGHRS and CDR2 YFSETQ. This CDR3 contains 18 residues. CDR3 DNA sequence: TGCGCCAGCAGCTTGTTGGGTTACGGAGCCCCGATAGGCTACGAGCAGTACTTC. This encodes CASSLLGYGAPIGYEQYF.

This clone appeared once. V is TRBV7-9 and J is TRBJ2-5, with unresolved D. Trimming cost V 3 bases and J 1 base, with 9 bases left between them. There are 14 residues in the CDR3. The germline CDR1 and CDR2 sequences are SEHNR and FQNEAQ (reference sequence). CDR3 sequence: CASSLFEAQETQYF. CDR3 DNA sequence: TGTGCCAGCAGCTTGTTTGAGGCCCAAGAGACCCAGTACTTC.

The rearrangement uses TRBV5-1 and TRBJ2-3; 16 bases agree with TRBD2. Per the germline V gene, CDR1 is SGHRS and CDR2 is YFSETQ. V lost 1 base, J lost 4 bases, and 12 bases stayed unmatched. CDR3 length equals 20 residues. The CDR3 loop reads CASSLNPAGTSGGAADTQYF. The CDR3 region has the DNA TGCGCCAGCAGCTTGAATCCCGCCGGGACTAGCGGGGGGGCCGCAGATACGCAGTATTTT.

V usage is TRBV19 and J usage is TRBJ1-1; D call uncertain. Deletions cut 6 bases from V and 3 bases from J, with 17 bases between. Germline V lookup: CDR1 LNHDA, CDR2 SQIVND (reference sequence). This CDR3 is 15 amino acids long. CDR3 nucleotides: TGTGCCAGTAGCCGTAGACTGGGCGATTACACTGAAGCTTTCTTT. This gives the protein CASSRRLGDYTEAFF.